This passage covers 31 T cell receptor beta chains from one sample sequenced in a study of blood T cell repertoires in COVID-19. The repertoire was sequenced with immunoSEQ multiplex PCR; TCRdb's copy has only in-frame clones and lacks some. Among just over 350,000 clones listed, roughly 87% were seen once. The source material was PBMCs or T cells enriched from blood (not recorded which). Receptor source: a woman aged 25-40 years who had recovered from COVID-19.

The chain combines TRBV2 with TRBJ1-1; possibly TRBD1 for D (5 bases). The V gene lost 0 bases and the J gene lost 1 base, with 12 bases spanning the gap. This CDR3 has 16 amino acids. Germline CDR1 and CDR2: SNHLY and FYNNEI. The CDR3 sequence: CASSEALLDRNTEAFF. Here the CDR3 DNA reads TGTGCCAGCAGTGAAGCGCTTTTAGACAGGAACACTGAAGCTTTCTTT.

The chain combines TRBV19 with TRBJ1-1, with D unresolved. Trimming left V 3 bases short and J 4 bases short, with 15 bases between. The CDR3 spans 15 residues. Per germline, CDR1 LNHDA and CDR2 SQIVND (reference sequence). CDR3 nucleotides: TGTGCCAGTAGTATTGGTTTCGTGAGTGGCACTGAAGCTTTCTTT. Translation gives CASSIGFVSGTEAFF.

This clone appeared once. V gene TRBV13 combines with J gene TRBJ2-7, with D tentatively TRBD1 (6 bases). Germline loops: CDR1 PRHDT, CDR2 FYEKMQ (reference sequence). V shed 1 base and J shed 5 bases, with 12 bases lying between them. The CDR3 sequence is 14 residues long. This CDR3 is CASSLVQGIDEQYF. The CDR3 DNA reads as TGTGCCAGCAGCTTAGTCCAGGGGATAGACGAGCAGTACTTC.

This rearrangement joins TRBV28 to TRBJ2-2, with unresolved D. There are 15 residues in the CDR3. The V end lost 6 bases, the J end lost 2 bases, and 13 bases lay between the germline ends. CDR1 and CDR2 from the germline V gene are MDHEN and SYDVKM. The CDR3 loop reads CASRANRINTGELFF. The CDR3 bases are TGTGCCAGCAGAGCTAACAGAATCAACACCGGGGAGCTGTTTTTT.

This chain joins TRBV28 and TRBJ2-1; D unclear. This CDR3 region has 11 residues. V dropped 4 bases and J dropped 15 bases, with 13 bases sitting between them. The germline V gene encodes CDR1 MDHEN and CDR2 SYDVKM. The CDR3 protein is CASSSGHLGFF. The CDR3, as DNA: TGTGCCAGCAGTTCGGGTCATTTGGGGTTCTTC.

The chain links TRBV28 to TRBJ2-3, with a possible D match to TRBD2 (5 bases). The V and J ends lost 3 bases and 4 bases respectively, with 14 bases between them. This CDR3 comprises 15 residues. Germline V lookup: CDR1 MDHEN, CDR2 SYDVKM. The CDR3 nucleotides are TGTGCCAGCAGTTTGGACGACGGGAACGCAGATACGCAGTATTTT. This gives the protein CASSLDDGNADTQYF.

CDR3: CASSEYVGGEQPQHF. CDR3 DNA sequence: TGTGCCAGCAGTGAATACGTAGGGGGTGAGCAGCCCCAGCATTTT. The chain has TRBV6-1 and TRBJ1-5; TRBD1 is a possible D gene (6 bases). Trimming pared 2 bases from V and 7 bases from J, leaving 15 bases between. The CDR3 has 15 amino acids. CDR1 is MNHNS and CDR2 is SASEGT in the germline V gene.

The gene calls are TRBV29-1 and TRBJ1-2; TRBD1 matches 10 bases. Trimming removed 7 bases from V and 4 bases from J; junction bases left unmatched: 6. Germline V gene data show CDR1 as SQVTM and CDR2 as ANQGSEA. This CDR3 contains 13 residues. DNA for the CDR3: TGCAGCGGAGGGGACAGGGGATTCTATGGCTACACCTTC. Protein product: CSGGDRGFYGYTF.

Only one count was recorded for this clone. This chain uses TRBV5-1 with TRBJ1-3; D may be TRBD1 (6 bases). V was cut by 8 bases and J by 0 bases, with 15 bases left in between. The CDR3 is 15 residues long. CDR1 and CDR2 from the germline V gene are SGHRS and YFSETQ. The CDR3 DNA follows: TGCGCCAGTAAGATGGGGGCCTACTCTGGAAACACCATATATTTT. It yields the protein CASKMGAYSGNTIYF.

V usage is TRBV18 and J usage is TRBJ2-1; TRBD2 matches 7 bases. CDR3 length: 14 residues. CDR1 is KGHSH and CDR2 is LQKENI in the germline V gene. Trimming cost V 5 bases and J 8 bases; bases outside gene matches: 9. Written as DNA, the CDR3 is TGTGCCAGCTCAACCCGGACTAGGTCCGATGAGCAGTTCTTC. This codes for CASSTRTRSDEQFF. Together with reference TRBV18 and TRBJ2-1, the CDR3 gives the full variable domain: NAGVMQNPRHLVRRRGQEARLRCSPMKGHSHVYWYRQLPEEGLKFMVYLQKENIIDESGMPKERFSAEFPKEGPSILRIQQVVRGDSAAYFCASSTRTRSDEQFFGPGTRLTVL.

The gene calls are TRBV6-2 or TRBV6-3 and TRBJ1-2; 8 positions agree with TRBD1. This CDR3 has 16 residues. Germline CDR1 reads MNHEY; CDR2 reads SVGEGT. Germline trimming cut 0 bases from V and 8 bases from J; bases unmatched to any gene: 11. The CDR3 loop is CASSYSSRSQGDGYTF. CDR3 coding DNA: TGTGCCAGCAGTTACTCGAGCCGGTCACAGGGGGACGGCTACACCTTC.

In this sample, this clone turned up a few times. The rearrangement uses TRBV2 and TRBJ2-7; no firm D call. CDR1 is SNHLY and CDR2 is FYNNEI in the germline V gene. Trimming cost V 3 bases and J 3 bases, with 12 bases left between them. This CDR3 comprises 14 residues. CDR3 bases: TGTGCCAGCAGTGACGCGGCGCAAGACTACGAGCAGTACTTC. As protein: CASSDAAQDYEQYF.

The rearrangement uses TRBV19 and TRBJ2-7; a possible D gene is TRBD1 (6 bases). Germline V lookup: CDR1 LNHDA, CDR2 SQIVND (reference sequence). The CDR3 spans 15 residues. V was shortened by 1 base and J by 0 bases, with 10 bases between the two germline ends. The CDR3: CASSIGRGHSYEQYF. The CDR3 bases are TGTGCCAGTAGTATAGGCAGGGGCCACTCCTACGAGCAGTACTTC.

J is TRBJ2-5 and V is TRBV4-1; tentative D call: TRBD1 (6 bases). The germline V gene encodes CDR1 MGHRA and CDR2 YSYEKL. V dropped 4 bases and J dropped 4 bases, with 10 bases sitting between them. The CDR3 extends over 13 amino acids. DNA of the CDR3: TGCGCCAGCAGCCTGGGACACGGAGAGACCCAGTACTTC. This translates into CASSLGHGETQYF.

In DNA form, the CDR3 reads TGCGCCAGCAGCTTCACTGCTAGTTCCTATAATTCACCCCTCCACTTT. Protein: CASSFTASSYNSPLHF. V is TRBV5-1 and J is TRBJ1-6, with D unclear. Trimming stripped 2 bases from V and 1 base from J, with 10 bases between. The CDR3 consists of 16 residues. Germline V gene sequence: CDR1 SGHRS, CDR2 YFSETQ.

This clone was seen once. The chain carries TRBV6-1 and TRBJ1-4, with TRBD1 matching 8 bases. Per germline, CDR1 MNHNS and CDR2 SASEGT. The length of the CDR3 is 16 residues. The J segment lost 3 bases and the V segment lost 1 base, leaving 4 bases of the junction unmatched. In DNA form, the CDR3 reads TGTGCCAGCAGTGAAGTTCAGGGGGCAGCTAATGAAAAACTGTTTTTT. Its translation is CASSEVQGAANEKLFF.

A note on this clone: Other DNA sequences within the sample encode an identical CDR3. The chain is built from TRBV19 and TRBJ1-2; unclear D gene. This CDR3 comprises 12 residues. V was cut by 3 bases and J by 2 bases, with 4 bases left in between. Germline values: CDR1 LNHDA, CDR2 SQIVND (reference sequence). The CDR3 sequence is CASSIRNYGYTF. CDR3 in DNA: TGTGCCAGTAGTATCCGGAACTATGGCTACACCTTC.

The chain is built from TRBV24-1 and TRBJ2-3; maybe TRBD1 (5 bases). V lost 7 bases and J 2 bases, leaving 12 bases between the germline ends. Germline lookup yields CDR1 KGHDR and CDR2 SFDVKD. The CDR3 contains 14 residues. The CDR3 DNA reads TGTGCCACCAGCTACACAGGAGACACAGATACGCAGTATTTT. This codes for CATSYTGDTDTQYF.

The chain is built from TRBV6-6 and TRBJ2-3, with D perhaps TRBD1 (5 bases). Germline V CDR1 and CDR2: MNHNY, SVGAGI (reference sequence). V gave up 2 bases and J gave up 4 bases, with 13 bases separating them. This CDR3 contains 15 residues. The CDR3 DNA reads as TGTGCCAGCAGTTACGTGGCAGGGTGGCCAGATACGCAGTATTTT. Its protein product is CASSYVAGWPDTQYF.

V gene TRBV3-1 (or the pseudogene TRBV3-2) combines with J gene TRBJ1-2; 8 nucleotides line up with TRBD1. Germline CDR1 is LGHDT and CDR2 is YNNKEL (reference sequence). V shed 5 bases, J shed 8 bases, and the junction held 10 bases outside the gene matches. The CDR3 length is 14 residues. In nucleotides, the CDR3 is TGTGCCAGCAGCTGGACAGGGTACGGGGTGGGCTACACCTTC. It translates to CASSWTGYGVGYTF.

The J gene is TRBJ2-5, the V gene TRBV5-1; TRBD2 matches at 7 bases. With V trimmed by 0 bases and J by 3 bases, 2 bases remained unmatched. The CDR3 sequence is 14 residues long. Germline V gene data show CDR1 as SGHRS and CDR2 as YFSETQ. The chain's CDR3 is CASSLVAGEETQYF. DNA of the CDR3: TGCGCCAGCAGCTTGGTGGCGGGGGAAGAGACCCAGTACTTC.

The chain carries TRBV29-1 and TRBJ1-1; 7 nucleotides line up with TRBD1. V dropped 4 bases and J dropped 6; count of bases not matched to a gene: 2. This CDR3 region has 11 residues. Germline V gene sequence: CDR1 SQVTM, CDR2 ANQGSEA. CDR3 bases: TGCAGCGTTGTTACAGGGGCTGAAGCTTTCTTT. This translates into CSVVTGAEAFF. Looking up the rest from reference TRBV29-1 and TRBJ1-1 gives the full variable domain: SAVISQKPSRDICQRGTSLTIQCQVDSQVTMMFWYRQQPGQSLTLIATANQGSEATYESGFVIDKFPISRPNLTFSTLTVSNMSPEDSSIYLCSVVTGAEAFFGQGTRLTVV.

This CDR3 reads CASSEPGGLADTQYF. The CDR3 nucleotides are TGTGCCAGCAGTGAGCCAGGGGGCTTGGCAGATACGCAGTATTTT. This chain links TRBV25-1 with TRBJ2-3; 8 nucleotides line up with TRBD1. Losses at the gene ends were 3 bases for V and 4 bases for J; bases not matched to a gene: 6. This CDR3 region has 15 residues. Germline loops: CDR1 MGHDK, CDR2 SYGVNS.

This chain links TRBV28 with TRBJ2-5; 10 bases match TRBD2. The V gene's germline CDR1 is MDHEN and CDR2 SYDVKM. The CDR3 has 16 residues. V trimming: 6 bases; J trimming: 1 base; junction bases outside the gene matches: 8. In nucleotides, the CDR3 is TGTGCCAGCAGGTCTCAAGCGGGAGGGGCCCAAGAGACCCAGTACTTC. Translating it yields CASRSQAGGAQETQYF.

The chain carries TRBV28 and TRBJ1-3; D call uncertain. Germline assignment: CDR1 MDHEN and CDR2 SYDVKM. V lost 6 bases and J lost 0, with 18 bases in between. The CDR3 spans 17 residues. CDR3 bases: TGTGCCAGCAGAAGATATACCCTAGTGGACTCTGGAAACACCATATATTTT. Translation: CASRRYTLVDSGNTIYF. Full variable domain (missing parts from reference TRBV28 and TRBJ1-3): DVKVTQSSRYLVKRTGEKVFLECVQDMDHENMFWYRQDPGLGLRLIYFSYDVKMKEKGDIPEGYSVSREKKERFSLILESASTNQTSMYLCASRRYTLVDSGNTIYFGEGSWLTVV.

The rearrangement joins TRBV3-1 (or the pseudogene TRBV3-2) to TRBJ1-2, with D uncertain. The CDR3 is 12 amino acids. Germline CDR1 reads LGHDT; CDR2 reads YNNKEL (reference sequence). V lost 5 bases to trimming and J lost 7 bases, with 11 bases between them. The CDR3 coding sequence is TGTGCCAGCAGCTCATCTAATGTTGGCTACACCTTC. Protein sequence: CASSSSNVGYTF.

The gene calls are TRBV5-1 and TRBJ1-6, with D maybe TRBD1 (5 bases). This CDR3 is built from 15 residues. Per the germline V gene, CDR1 is SGHRS and CDR2 is YFSETQ. V was pared by 0 bases and J by 2 bases, with 6 bases between. CDR3 region: CASSLEGTYNSPLHF. CDR3 DNA: TGCGCCAGCAGCTTGGAGGGGACCTATAATTCACCCCTCCACTTT.

The table lists this clone with a count of one. This rearrangement joins TRBV24-1 to TRBJ1-1, with 8 bases fitting TRBD1. There are 13 residues in the CDR3. Germline V gives CDR1 KGHDR, CDR2 SFDVKD. With V trimmed by 6 bases and J by 7 bases, 6 bases remained unmatched. CDR3 region: CATSQQGGSEAFF. DNA of the CDR3: TGTGCCACCAGTCAACAGGGGGGAAGTGAAGCTTTCTTT.

The rearrangement joins TRBV30 to TRBJ1-4, with TRBD1 matching 9 bases. In germline, CDR1 is GTSNPN, CDR2 SVGIG (reference sequence). The trim removed 2 bases at V and 8 bases at J, leaving 6 bases unmatched. The CDR3 has 14 residues. The CDR3 spells CAWSTPGTGEKLFF. In DNA, the CDR3 is TGTGCCTGGAGTACTCCCGGGACAGGGGAAAAACTGTTTTTT. Looking up the rest from reference TRBV30 and TRBJ1-4 gives the full variable domain: SQTIHQWPATLVQPVGSPLSLECTVEGTSNPNLYWYRQAAGRGLQLLFYSVGIGQISSEVPQNLSASRPQDRQFILSSKKLLLSDSGFYLCAWSTPGTGEKLFFGSGTQLSVL.

In this sample, this clone turned up a few times. The V and J genes are TRBV6-5 and TRBJ1-5; D remains unclear. The germline gives CDR1 MNHEY, CDR2 SVGAGI. The CDR3 consists of 13 residues. V dropped 0 bases and J dropped 5 bases, with 5 bases sitting between them. CDR3 amino acids: CASSYSTDQPQHF. CDR3 coding DNA: TGTGCCAGCAGTTACTCCACAGATCAGCCCCAGCATTTT.

The rearrangement links TRBV4-1 to TRBJ2-7, with 8 bases aligning to TRBD1. Germline V gene sequence: CDR1 MGHRA, CDR2 YSYEKL. The V gene end was trimmed by 3 bases and the J gene end by 1 base; junction bases not matched to a gene: 5. This CDR3 spans 15 amino acids. CDR3 bases: TGCGCCAGCAGCCAGCAGACAGGGGTATCCTACGAGCAGTACTTC. Translated, it gives CASSQQTGVSYEQYF.